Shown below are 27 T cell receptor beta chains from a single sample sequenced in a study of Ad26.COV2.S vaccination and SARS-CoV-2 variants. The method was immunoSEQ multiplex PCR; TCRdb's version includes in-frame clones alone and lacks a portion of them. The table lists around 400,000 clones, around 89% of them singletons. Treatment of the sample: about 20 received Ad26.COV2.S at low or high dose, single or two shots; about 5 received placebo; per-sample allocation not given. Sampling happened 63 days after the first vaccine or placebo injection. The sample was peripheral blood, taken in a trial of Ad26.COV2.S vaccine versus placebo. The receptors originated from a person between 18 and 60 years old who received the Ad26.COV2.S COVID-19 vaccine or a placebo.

CDR3 in amino acids: CASSPGGAGADTQYF. The CDR3 nucleotides are TGTGCCAGCAGCCCGGGGGGTGCGGGAGCAGATACGCAGTATTTT. V gene TRBV3-1 (or the pseudogene TRBV3-2) combines with J gene TRBJ2-3; 7 nucleotides line up with TRBD2. V trimming: 4 bases; J trimming: 4 bases; junction bases outside the gene matches: 8. CDR1 and CDR2 (germline): LGHDT, YNNKEL (reference sequence). CDR3 length equals 15 residues.

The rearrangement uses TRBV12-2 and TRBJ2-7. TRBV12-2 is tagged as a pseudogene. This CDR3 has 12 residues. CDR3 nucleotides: TGTGCAAGTCGCTCAATCTCCGCCGAGCAGTACTTC. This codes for CASRSISAEQYF.

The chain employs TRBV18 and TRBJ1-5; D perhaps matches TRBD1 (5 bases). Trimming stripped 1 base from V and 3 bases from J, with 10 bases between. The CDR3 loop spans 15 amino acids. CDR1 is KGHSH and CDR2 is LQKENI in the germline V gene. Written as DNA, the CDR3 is TGTGCCAGCTCACCACTTAGGGGTGCCAATCAGCCCCAGCATTTT. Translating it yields CASSPLRGANQPQHF. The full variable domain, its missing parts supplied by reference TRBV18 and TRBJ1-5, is NAGVMQNPRHLVRRRGQEARLRCSPMKGHSHVYWYRQLPEEGLKFMVYLQKENIIDESGMPKERFSAEFPKEGPSILRIQQVVRGDSAAYFCASSPLRGANQPQHFGDGTRLSIL.

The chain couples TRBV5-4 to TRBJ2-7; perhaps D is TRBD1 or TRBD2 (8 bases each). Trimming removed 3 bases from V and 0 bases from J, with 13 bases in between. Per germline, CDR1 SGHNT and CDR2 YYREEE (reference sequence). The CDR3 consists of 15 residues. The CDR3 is CASSSGGTGSYEQYF. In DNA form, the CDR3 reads TGTGCCAGCAGCTCGGGGGGGACAGGCTCCTACGAGCAGTACTTC.

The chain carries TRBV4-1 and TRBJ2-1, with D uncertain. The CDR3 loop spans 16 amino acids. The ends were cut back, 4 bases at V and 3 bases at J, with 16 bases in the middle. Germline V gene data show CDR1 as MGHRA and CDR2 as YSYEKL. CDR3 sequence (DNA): TGCGCCAGCAGCCCCCGTGCGGCTCCTGGCTACAATGAGCAGTTCTTC. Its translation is CASSPRAAPGYNEQFF.

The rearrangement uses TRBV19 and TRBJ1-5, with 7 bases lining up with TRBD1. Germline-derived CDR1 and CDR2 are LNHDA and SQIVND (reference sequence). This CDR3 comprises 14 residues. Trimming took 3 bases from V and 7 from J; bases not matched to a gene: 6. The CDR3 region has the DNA TGTGCCAGTAGTATCAGGGGGGGGCGGCAGCCCCAGCATTTT. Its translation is CASSIRGGRQPQHF.

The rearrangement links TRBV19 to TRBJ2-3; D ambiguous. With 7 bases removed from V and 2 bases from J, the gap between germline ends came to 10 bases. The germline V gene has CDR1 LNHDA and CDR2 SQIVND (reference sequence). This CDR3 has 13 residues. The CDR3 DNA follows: TGTGCCAGTAATAACCCCGACACAGATACGCAGTATTTT. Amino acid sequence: CASNNPDTDTQYF.

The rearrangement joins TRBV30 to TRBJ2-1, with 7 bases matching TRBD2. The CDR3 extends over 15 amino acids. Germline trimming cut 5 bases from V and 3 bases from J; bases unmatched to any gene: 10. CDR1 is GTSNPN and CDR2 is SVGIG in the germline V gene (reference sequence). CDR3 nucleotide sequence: TGTGCCTGGCGTAAAGGGGACTACGACTACAATGAGCAGTTCTTC. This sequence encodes CAWRKGDYDYNEQFF. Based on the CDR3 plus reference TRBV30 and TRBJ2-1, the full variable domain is SQTIHQWPATLVQPVGSPLSLECTVEGTSNPNLYWYRQAAGRGLQLLFYSVGIGQISSEVPQNLSASRPQDRQFILSSKKLLLSDSGFYLCAWRKGDYDYNEQFFGPGTRLTVL.

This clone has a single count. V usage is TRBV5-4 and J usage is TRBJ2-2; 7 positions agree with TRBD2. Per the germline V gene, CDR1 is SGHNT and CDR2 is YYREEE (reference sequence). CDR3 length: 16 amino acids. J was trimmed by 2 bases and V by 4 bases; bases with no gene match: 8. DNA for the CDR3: TGTGCCAGCAGCCACCTCAAAGCGGGAAACACCGGGGAGCTGTTTTTT. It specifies CASSHLKAGNTGELFF. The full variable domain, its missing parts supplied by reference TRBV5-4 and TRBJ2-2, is ETGVTQSPTHLIKTRGQQVTLRCSSQSGHNTVSWYQQALGQGPQFIFQYYREEENGRGNFPPRFSGLQFPNYSSELNVNALELDDSALYLCASSHLKAGNTGELFFGEGSRLTVL.

CDR3 protein: CASSQRVGLGGNEQFF. In DNA, the CDR3 is TGTGCCAGCAGCCAGAGAGTGGGACTAGGGGGCAATGAGCAGTTCTTC. The rearrangement links TRBV4-2 to TRBJ2-1, with TRBD2 matching 8 bases. Looked up from germline, CDR1 is LGHNA and CDR2 is YNFKEQ. The CDR3 extends over 16 amino acids. Trimming cost V 3 bases and J 6 bases; bases outside gene matches: 10.

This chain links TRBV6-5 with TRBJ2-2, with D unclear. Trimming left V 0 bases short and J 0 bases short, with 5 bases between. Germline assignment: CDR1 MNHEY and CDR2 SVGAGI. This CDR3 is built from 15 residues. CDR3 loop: CASSYSITNTGELFF. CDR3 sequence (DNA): TGTGCCAGCAGTTACTCGATTACGAACACCGGGGAGCTGTTTTTT.

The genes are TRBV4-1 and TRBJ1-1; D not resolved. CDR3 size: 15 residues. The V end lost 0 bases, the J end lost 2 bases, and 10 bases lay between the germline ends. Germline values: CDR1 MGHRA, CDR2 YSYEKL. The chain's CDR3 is CASSQDMGYNTEAFF. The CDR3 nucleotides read TGCGCCAGCAGCCAAGATATGGGGTACAACACTGAAGCTTTCTTT.

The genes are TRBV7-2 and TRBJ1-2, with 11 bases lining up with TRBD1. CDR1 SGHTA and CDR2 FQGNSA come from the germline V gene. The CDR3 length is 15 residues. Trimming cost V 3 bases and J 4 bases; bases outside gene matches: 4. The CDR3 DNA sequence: TGTGCCAGCAGCTTCCGGACAGGGGGCCTCTATGGCTACACCTTC. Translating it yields CASSFRTGGLYGYTF.

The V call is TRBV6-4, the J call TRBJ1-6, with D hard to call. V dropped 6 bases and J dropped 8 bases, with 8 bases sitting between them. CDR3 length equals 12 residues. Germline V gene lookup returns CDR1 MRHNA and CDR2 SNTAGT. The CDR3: CASRAGDSPLHF. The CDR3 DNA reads TGTGCCAGCAGGGCCGGGGATTCACCCCTCCACTTT.

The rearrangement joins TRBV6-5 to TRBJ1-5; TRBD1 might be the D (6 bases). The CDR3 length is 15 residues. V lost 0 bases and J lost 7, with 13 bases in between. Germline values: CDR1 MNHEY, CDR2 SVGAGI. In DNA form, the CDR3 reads TGTGCCAGCAGTTACTCCGGGGGCGCGAGGCAGCCCCAGCATTTT. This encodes CASSYSGGARQPQHF.

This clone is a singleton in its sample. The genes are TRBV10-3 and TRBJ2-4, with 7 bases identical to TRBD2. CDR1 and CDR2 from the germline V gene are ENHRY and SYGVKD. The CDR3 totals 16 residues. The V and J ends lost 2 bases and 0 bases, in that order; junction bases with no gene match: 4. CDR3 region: CAISEASGPAKNIQYF. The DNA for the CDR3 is TGTGCCATCAGTGAGGCTAGCGGCCCAGCCAAAAACATTCAGTACTTC.

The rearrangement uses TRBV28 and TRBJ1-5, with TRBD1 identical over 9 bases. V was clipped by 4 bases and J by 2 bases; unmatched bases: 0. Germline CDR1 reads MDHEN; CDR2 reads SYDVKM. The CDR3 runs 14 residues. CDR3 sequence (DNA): TGTGCCAGCAGTTACAGGGGGCGCAATCAGCCCCAGCATTTT. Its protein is CASSYRGRNQPQHF.

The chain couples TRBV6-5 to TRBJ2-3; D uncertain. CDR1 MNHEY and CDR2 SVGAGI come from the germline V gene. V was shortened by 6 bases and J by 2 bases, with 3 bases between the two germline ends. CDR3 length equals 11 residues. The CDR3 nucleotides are TGTGCCAGCAGCGACACAGATACGCAGTATTTT. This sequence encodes CASSDTDTQYF.

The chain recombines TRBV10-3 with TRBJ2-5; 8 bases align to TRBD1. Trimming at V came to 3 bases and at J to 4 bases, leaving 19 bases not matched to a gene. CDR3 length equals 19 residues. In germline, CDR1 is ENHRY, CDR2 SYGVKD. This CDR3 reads CAISEMWSTGAKSRETQYF. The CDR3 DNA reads TGTGCCATCAGTGAAATGTGGTCGACAGGGGCCAAATCAAGAGAGACCCAGTACTTC.

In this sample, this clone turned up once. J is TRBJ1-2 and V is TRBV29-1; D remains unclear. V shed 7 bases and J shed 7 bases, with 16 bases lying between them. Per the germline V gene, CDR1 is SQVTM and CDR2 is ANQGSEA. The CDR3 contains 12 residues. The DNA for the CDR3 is TGCAGCGCCGCGATAGGAGGAACTGGCTACACCTTC. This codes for CSAAIGGTGYTF.

The CDR3 is CASSQDEGRGNTEAFF. The CDR3 DNA reads as TGCGCCAGCAGCCAAGATGAGGGGAGGGGGAACACTGAAGCTTTCTTT. The chain has TRBV4-1 and TRBJ1-1; TRBD1 might be the D (5 bases). Trimming pared 0 bases from V and 1 base from J, leaving 12 bases between. CDR1 is MGHRA and CDR2 is YSYEKL in the germline V gene. The CDR3 has 16 amino acids.

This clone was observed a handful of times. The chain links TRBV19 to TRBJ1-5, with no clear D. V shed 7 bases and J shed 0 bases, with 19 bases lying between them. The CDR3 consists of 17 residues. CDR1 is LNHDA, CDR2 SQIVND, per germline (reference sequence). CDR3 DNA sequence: TGTGCCAGTACCCCGTGGGGAGAAGCGAGTAGCAATCAGCCCCAGCATTTT. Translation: CASTPWGEASSNQPQHF.

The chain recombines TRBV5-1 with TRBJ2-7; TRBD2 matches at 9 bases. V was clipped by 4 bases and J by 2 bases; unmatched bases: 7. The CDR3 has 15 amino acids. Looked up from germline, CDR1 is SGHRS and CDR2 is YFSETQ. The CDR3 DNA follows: TGCGCCAGCAGCCTCTCTAGCGGGATTGCCTACGAGCAGTACTTC. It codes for CASSLSSGIAYEQYF.

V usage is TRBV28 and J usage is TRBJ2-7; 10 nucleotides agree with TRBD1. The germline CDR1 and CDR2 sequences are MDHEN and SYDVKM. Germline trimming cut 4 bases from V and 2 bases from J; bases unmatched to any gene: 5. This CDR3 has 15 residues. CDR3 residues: CASSSGQGIPYEQYF. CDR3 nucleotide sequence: TGTGCCAGCAGTTCGGGACAGGGGATTCCCTACGAGCAGTACTTC.

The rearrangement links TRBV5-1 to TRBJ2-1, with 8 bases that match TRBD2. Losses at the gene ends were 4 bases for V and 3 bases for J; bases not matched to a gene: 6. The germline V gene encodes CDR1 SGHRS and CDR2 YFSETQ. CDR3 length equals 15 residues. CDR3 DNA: TGCGCCAGCAGCCCGGGACTAGGAAACTACAATGAGCAGTTCTTC. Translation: CASSPGLGNYNEQFF.

The CDR3 protein is CSGGTHYTDTQYF. The CDR3 nucleotides read TGCAGCGGCGGGACACACTACACAGATACGCAGTATTTT. The chain combines TRBV29-1 with TRBJ2-3; possibly TRBD1 or TRBD2 for D (6 bases each). V gave up 7 bases and J gave up 2 bases, with 13 bases separating them. The CDR3 contains 13 residues. Germline CDR1 is SQVTM and CDR2 is ANQGSEA.

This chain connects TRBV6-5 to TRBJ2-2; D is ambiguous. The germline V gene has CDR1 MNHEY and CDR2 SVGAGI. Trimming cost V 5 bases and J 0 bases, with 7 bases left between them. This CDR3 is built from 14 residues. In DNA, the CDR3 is TGTGCCAGCAGTAGTGCTACGAACACCGGGGAGCTGTTTTTT. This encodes CASSSATNTGELFF.